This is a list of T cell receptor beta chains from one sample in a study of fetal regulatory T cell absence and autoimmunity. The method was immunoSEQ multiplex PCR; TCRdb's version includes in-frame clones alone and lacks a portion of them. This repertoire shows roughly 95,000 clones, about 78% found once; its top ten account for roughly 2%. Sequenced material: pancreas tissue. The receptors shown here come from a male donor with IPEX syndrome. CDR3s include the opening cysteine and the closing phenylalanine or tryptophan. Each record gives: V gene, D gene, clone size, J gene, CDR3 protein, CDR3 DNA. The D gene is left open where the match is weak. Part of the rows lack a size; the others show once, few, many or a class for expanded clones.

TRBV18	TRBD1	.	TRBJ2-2	CASSPPKTGGTGELFF	TGTGCCAGCTCACCCCCTAAGACAGGGGGCACCGGGGAGCTGTTTTTT
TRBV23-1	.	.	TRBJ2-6	CASSQSTGANVLTF	TGCGCCAGCAGTCAAAGTACTGGGGCCAACGTCCTGACTTTC
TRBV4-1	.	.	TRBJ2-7	CASSQDDGLSSYEQYF	TGCGCCAGCAGCCAAGATGACGGGCTGTCTAGCTACGAGCAGTACTTC
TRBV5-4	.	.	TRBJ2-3	CASSSLQGVWYF	TGTGCCAGCAGCTCCTTACAGGGTGTCTGGTATTTT
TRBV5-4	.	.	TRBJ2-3	CASSLMTDTQYF	TGTGCCAGCAGCTTGATGACAGATACGCAGTATTTT
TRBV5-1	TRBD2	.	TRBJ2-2	CASRTSGNTGELFF	TGCGCCAGCAGGACTAGCGGGAACACCGGGGAGCTGTTTTTT
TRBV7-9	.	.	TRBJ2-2	CASSLDPRSTGELFF	TGTGCCAGCAGCTTAGACCCCCGTTCCACCGGGGAGCTGTTTTTT
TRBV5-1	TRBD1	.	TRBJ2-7	CASSLGTGYEQYF	TGCGCCAGCAGCCTGGGGACAGGATACGAGCAGTACTTC
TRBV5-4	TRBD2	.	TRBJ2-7	CASSGKRGVSYEQYF	TGTGCCAGCAGCGGTAAGCGGGGGGTCTCCTACGAGCAGTACTTC
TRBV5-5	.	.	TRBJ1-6	CASSLDVDSPLHF	TGTGCCAGCAGCTTGGATGTGGATTCACCCCTCCACTTT
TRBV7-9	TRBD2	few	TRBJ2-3	CASRIAGGTRDTQYF	TGTGCCAGCAGAATAGCGGGGGGCACGCGGGATACGCAGTATTTT
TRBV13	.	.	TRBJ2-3	CASSLEVGTDTQYF	TGTGCCAGCAGCTTAGAGGTCGGCACAGATACGCAGTATTTT
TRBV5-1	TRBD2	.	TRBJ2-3	CASSLGLAGGTDTQYF	TGCGCCAGCAGCTTGGGACTAGCGGGAGGCACAGATACGCAGTATTTT
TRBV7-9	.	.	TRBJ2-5	CASSSSPGPQRETQYF	TGTGCCAGCAGCTCCAGCCCGGGACCCCAGAGAGAGACCCAGTACTTC
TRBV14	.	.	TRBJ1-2	CASSQVGAQYGYTF	TGTGCCAGCAGCCAAGTAGGGGCGCAGTATGGCTACACCTTC
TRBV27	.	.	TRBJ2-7	CASSFSPRSYEQYF	TGTGCCAGCAGTTTCTCTCCCCGCTCCTACGAGCAGTACTTC
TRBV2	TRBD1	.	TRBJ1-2	CASSEGDRDYGYTF	TGTGCCAGCAGTGAAGGGGACAGGGACTATGGCTACACCTTC
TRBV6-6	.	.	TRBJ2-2	CASSYSGHTGELFF	TGTGCCAGCAGTTACTCGGGACACACCGGGGAGCTGTTTTTT
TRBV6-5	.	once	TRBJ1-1	CASSYAGGESTEAFF	TGTGCCAGCAGTTACGCCGGGGGGGAGAGCACTGAAGCTTTCTTT
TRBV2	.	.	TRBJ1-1	CASSERGGRNTEAFF	TGTGCCAGCAGTGAAAGGGGGGGGCGAAACACTGAAGCTTTCTTT
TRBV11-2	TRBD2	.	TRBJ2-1	CASSLAWAGVDNEQFF	TGTGCCAGCAGCTTAGCATGGGCGGGGGTAGACAATGAGCAGTTCTTC
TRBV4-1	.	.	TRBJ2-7	CASSQVGDSYEQYF	TGCGCCAGCAGCCAGGTGGGGGACTCCTACGAGCAGTACTTC
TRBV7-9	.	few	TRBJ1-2	CASSFATGELGGYTF	TGTGCCAGCAGCTTCGCGACAGGCGAACTGGGTGGCTACACCTTC
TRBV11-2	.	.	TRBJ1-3	CASSPLEGRIISGNTIYF	TGTGCCAGCAGCCCCCTCGAGGGGCGGATAATATCTGGAAACACCATATATTTT
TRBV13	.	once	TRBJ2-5	CASSLGRGETQYF	TGTGCCAGCAGCTTAGGGAGGGGAGAGACCCAGTACTTC
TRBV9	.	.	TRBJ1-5	CASSSTNQPQHF	TGTGCCAGCTCCTCAACTAATCAGCCCCAGCATTTT
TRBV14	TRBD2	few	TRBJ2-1	CASSQTSGSSYNEQFF	TGTGCCAGCAGCCAGACTAGCGGGAGCTCCTACAATGAGCAGTTCTTC
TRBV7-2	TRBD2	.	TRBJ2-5	CASSSILAGGYQETQYF	TGTGCCAGCAGTTCCATACTAGCGGGGGGGTACCAAGAGACCCAGTACTTC
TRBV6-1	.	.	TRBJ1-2	CASSEAANYGYTF	TGTGCCAGCAGTGAAGCAGCTAACTATGGCTACACCTTC
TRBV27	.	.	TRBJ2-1	CASSSGGNEQFF	TGTGCCAGCAGTTCCGGAGGCAATGAGCAGTTCTTC